Many counts were recorded for the clone carrying this TCR beta chain. Using its own MiXCR run on the 5' RACE reads, TCRdb lists one record per CDR3 protein. The table shows 130,000 or so distinct CDR3 sequences, with 3.5% to 5% occurring only once. This specimen belongs to a study of human T cells and chemical hapten exposure. RNA extraction used unfractionated whole blood as the source of total RNA. This TCR was sampled from a female donor in good health.

This chain's CDR3 is CASSPSGGSGANVLTF. As DNA, the CDR3 is TGTGCCAGCAGCCCATCAGGGGGCTCTGGGGCCAACGTCCTGACTTTC. The V and J genes are TRBV3-1 and TRBJ2-6, with TRBD1 matching 7 bases. The CDR3 sequence is 16 residues long. V gave up 4 bases and J gave up 0 bases; unmatched junction bases: 3. Germline V gives CDR1 LGHDT, CDR2 YNNKEL (reference sequence).